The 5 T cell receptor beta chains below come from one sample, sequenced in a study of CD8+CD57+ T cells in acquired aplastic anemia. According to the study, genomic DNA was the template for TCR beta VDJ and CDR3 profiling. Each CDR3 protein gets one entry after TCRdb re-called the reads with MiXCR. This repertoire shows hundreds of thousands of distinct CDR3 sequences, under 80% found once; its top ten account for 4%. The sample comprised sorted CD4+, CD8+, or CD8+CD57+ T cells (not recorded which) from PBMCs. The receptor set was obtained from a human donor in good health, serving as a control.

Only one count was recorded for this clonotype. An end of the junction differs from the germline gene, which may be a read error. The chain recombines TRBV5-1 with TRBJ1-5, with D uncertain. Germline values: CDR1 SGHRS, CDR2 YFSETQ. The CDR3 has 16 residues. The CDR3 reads CASSLKTEGFNQPQHF. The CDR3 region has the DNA TGTGCTAGCAGCTTAAAGACTGAAGGTTTTAATCAGCCCCAGCATTTT.

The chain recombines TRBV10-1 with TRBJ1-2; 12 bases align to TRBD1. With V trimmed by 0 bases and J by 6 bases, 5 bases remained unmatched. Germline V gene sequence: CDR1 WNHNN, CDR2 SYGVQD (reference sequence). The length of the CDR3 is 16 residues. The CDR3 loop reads CASSESPGQGADGYTF. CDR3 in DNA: TGCGCCAGCAGTGAGTCGCCGGGACAGGGGGCTGATGGCTACACCTTC.

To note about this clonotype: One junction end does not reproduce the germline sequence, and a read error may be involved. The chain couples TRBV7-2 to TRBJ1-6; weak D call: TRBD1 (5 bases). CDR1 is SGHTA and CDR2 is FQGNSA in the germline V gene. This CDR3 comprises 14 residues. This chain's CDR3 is CASSLGRGLETQYF. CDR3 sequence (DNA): TGTGCCAGCAGCTTGGGAAGGGGCCTTGAGACCCAGTACTTT.

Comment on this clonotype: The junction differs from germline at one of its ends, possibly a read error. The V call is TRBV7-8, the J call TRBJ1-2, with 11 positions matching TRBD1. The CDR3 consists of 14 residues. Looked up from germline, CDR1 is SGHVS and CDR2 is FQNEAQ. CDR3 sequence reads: CASSPPQGQGAKIF. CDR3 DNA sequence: TGTGCCAGCAGCCCCCCCCAAGGACAGGGGGCGAAGATCTTC.

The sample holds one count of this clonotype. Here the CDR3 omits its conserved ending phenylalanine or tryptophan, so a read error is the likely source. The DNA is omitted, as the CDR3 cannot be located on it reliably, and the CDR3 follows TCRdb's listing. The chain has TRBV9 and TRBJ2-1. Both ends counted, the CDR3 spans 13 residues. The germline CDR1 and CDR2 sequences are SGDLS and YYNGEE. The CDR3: CASSTDTTKDRKI.